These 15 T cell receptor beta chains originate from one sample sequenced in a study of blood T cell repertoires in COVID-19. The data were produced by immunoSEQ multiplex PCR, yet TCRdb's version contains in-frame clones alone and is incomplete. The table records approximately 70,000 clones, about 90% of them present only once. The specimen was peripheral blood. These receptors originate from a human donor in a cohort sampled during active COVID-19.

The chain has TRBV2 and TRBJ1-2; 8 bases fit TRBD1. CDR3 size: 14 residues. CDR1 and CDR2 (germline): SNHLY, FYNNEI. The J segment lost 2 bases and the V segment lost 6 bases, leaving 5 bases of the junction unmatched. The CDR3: CASREQGVNYGYTF. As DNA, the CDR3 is TGTGCCAGCAGGGAACAGGGGGTCAACTATGGCTACACCTTC.

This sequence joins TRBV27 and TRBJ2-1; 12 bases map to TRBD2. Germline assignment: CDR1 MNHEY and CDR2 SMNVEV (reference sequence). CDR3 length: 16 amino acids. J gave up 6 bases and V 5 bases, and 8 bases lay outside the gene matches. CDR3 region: CASSHLAGGPGNEQFF. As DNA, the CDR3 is TGTGCCAGCAGTCACCTAGCGGGAGGGCCCGGCAATGAGCAGTTCTTC.

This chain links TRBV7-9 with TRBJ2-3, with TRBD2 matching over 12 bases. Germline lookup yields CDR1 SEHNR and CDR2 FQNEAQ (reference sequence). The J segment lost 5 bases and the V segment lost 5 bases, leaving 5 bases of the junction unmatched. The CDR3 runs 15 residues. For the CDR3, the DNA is TGTGCCAGCAGCAAACTAGCGGGGGGAGGAGATACGCAGTATTTT. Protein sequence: CASSKLAGGGDTQYF.

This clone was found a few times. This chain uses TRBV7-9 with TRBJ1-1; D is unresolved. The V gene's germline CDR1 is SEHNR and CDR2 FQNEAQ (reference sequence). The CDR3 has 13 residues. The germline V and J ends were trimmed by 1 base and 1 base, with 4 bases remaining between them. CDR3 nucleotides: TGTGCCAGCAGCTTAGTAAAGAACACTGAAGCTTTCTTT. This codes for CASSLVKNTEAFF.

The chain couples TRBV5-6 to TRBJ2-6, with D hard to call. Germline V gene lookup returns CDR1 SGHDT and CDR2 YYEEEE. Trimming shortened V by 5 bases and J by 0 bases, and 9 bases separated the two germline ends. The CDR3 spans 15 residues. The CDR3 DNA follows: TGTGCCAGCAGTCAGTCCCGCTCTGGGGCCAACGTCCTGACTTTC. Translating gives CASSQSRSGANVLTF.

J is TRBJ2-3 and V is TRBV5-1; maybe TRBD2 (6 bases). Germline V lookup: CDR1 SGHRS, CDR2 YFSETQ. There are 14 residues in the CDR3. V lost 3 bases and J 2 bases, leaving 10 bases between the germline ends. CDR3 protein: CASSSGLHTDTQYF. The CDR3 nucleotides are TGCGCCAGCAGCTCGGGACTCCACACAGATACGCAGTATTTT.

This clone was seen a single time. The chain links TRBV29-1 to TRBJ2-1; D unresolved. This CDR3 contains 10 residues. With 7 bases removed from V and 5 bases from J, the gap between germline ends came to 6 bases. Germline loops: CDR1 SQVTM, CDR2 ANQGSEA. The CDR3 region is CSGAHNEQFF. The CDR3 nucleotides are TGCAGCGGGGCCCACAATGAGCAGTTCTTC.

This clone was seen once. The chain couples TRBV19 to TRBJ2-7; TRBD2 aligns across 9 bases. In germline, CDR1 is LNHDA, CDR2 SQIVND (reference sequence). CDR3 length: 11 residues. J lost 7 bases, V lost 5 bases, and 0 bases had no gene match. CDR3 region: CASSLAGEQYF. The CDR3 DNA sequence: TGTGCCAGTAGTCTAGCGGGAGAGCAGTACTTC.

Here the CDR3 DNA reads TGTGCCAGCAGCTTAGCGGGGGGTCCAGAGACCCAGTACTTC. Protein: CASSLAGGPETQYF. The chain recombines TRBV7-2 with TRBJ2-5, with D perhaps matching TRBD2 (6 bases). The CDR3 length is 14 residues. Trimming took 0 bases from V and 4 from J, leaving 9 bases between them. The germline gives CDR1 SGHTA, CDR2 FQGNSA.

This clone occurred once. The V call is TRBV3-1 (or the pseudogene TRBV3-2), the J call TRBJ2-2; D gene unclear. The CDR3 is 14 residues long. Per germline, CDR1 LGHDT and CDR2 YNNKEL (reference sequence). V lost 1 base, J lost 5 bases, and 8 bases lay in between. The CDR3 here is CASSQASNTGELFF. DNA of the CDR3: TGTGCCAGCAGCCAAGCTAGTAATACCGGGGAGCTGTTTTTT.

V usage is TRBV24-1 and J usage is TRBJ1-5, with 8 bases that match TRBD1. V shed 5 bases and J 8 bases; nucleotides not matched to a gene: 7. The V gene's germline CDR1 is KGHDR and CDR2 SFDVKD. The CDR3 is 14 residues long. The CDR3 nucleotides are TGTGCCACCAGTGGGACAGGGACCCCTGAGCCCCAGCATTTT. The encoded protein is CATSGTGTPEPQHF.

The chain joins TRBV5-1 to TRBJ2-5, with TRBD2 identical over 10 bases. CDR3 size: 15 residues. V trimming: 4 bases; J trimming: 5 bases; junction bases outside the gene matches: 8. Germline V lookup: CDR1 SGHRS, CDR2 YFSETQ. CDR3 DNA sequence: TGCGCCAGCAGCATCGGGACTAGCGAGGGCGAGACCCAGTACTTC. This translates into CASSIGTSEGETQYF.

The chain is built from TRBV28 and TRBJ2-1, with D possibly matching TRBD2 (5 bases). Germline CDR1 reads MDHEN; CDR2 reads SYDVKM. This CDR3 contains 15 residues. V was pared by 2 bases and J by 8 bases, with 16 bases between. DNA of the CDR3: TGTGCCAGCAGTTTAATGTCGGGTAGCGCCCATGAGCAGTTCTTC. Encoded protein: CASSLMSGSAHEQFF.

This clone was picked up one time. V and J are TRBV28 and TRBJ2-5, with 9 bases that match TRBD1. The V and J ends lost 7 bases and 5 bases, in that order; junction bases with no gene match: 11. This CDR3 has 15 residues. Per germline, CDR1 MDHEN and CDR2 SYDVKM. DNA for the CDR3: TGTGCCAGCACCCCAAGAACAGGGGGCTTGGAGACCCAGTACTTC. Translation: CASTPRTGGLETQYF.

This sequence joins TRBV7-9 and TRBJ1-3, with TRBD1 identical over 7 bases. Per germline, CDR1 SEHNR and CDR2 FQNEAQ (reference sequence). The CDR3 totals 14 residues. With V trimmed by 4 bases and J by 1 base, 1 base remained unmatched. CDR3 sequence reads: CASSSGQSGNTIYF. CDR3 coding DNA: TGTGCCAGCAGCTCGGGACAGTCTGGAAACACCATATATTTT.